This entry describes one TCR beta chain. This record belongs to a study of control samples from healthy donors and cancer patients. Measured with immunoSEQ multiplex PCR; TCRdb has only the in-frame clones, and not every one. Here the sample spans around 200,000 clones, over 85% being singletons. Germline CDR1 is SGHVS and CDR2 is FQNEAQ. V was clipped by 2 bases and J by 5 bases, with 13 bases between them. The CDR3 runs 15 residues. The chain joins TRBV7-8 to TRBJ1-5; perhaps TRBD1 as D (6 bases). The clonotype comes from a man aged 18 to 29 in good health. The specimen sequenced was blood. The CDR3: CASSLSGGEDQPQHF. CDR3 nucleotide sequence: TGTGCCAGCAGCTTATCGGGGGGCGAGGATCAGCCCCAGCATTTT.